This TCR beta chain was sequenced during a study of response to subunit inactivated influenza vaccine. General study results and limits: Each seasonal influenza vaccination recruits few new T cells, the authors suggested.

TCRdb ran MiXCR on the RT-PCR reads and lists one entry per CDR3 protein. The sample includes under 550,000 distinct CDR3 sequences, 7.2% seen only once; the top ten take around 13%. CDR1 is MNHEY, CDR2 SVGEGT, per germline. V was pared by 0 bases and J by 9 bases, with 12 bases between. The length of the CDR3 is 14 residues. This clonotype was seen only a few times. As yet, its antigen is unknown. The chain uses TRBV6-2 or TRBV6-3 and TRBJ2-1, with a tentative D call TRBD2 (5 bases). Here the sequenced sample was PBMCs from blood, taken roughly 24 months after vaccination. The source is a man between 45 and 75 years old who received an inactivated influenza vaccine. The DNA of the CDR3 is TGTGCCAGCAGTTACTCACTAACTCGGGGTGAGCAGTTCTTC. Protein: CASSYSLTRGEQFF.